The TCR beta chain under discussion was sequenced for a study of response to subunit inactivated influenza vaccine. Study results and limitations: Few additional T cells are recruited per seasonal influenza vaccination, authors suggested.

MiXCR was run by TCRdb on the RT-PCR reads, yielding one entry per CDR3 protein. The table shows more than 600,000 distinct CDR3 sequences, with roughly 20% occurring only once. Losses at the gene ends were 4 bases for V and 2 bases for J; bases not matched to a gene: 10. The V gene's germline CDR1 is MGHDK and CDR2 SYGVNS. The length of the CDR3 is 16 residues. A few counts support this clonotype. What it recognizes is unknown. The chain recombines TRBV25-1 with TRBJ2-5; 7 positions match TRBD1. This specimen was PBMCs from blood, taken approximately 5 days after vaccination. The TCR sequence derives from a man aged 45-65 years who received an inactivated influenza vaccine. This CDR3 is CASSARWGQTQETQYF. The CDR3 DNA reads as TGTGCCAGCAGTGCCCGATGGGGACAGACACAAGAGACCCAGTACTTC.